This T cell receptor (beta chain) was captured by sequencing in a study of T-cell reconstitution after alpha-beta-depleted transplantation in children. This clonotype was recorded a few times. A TCRbeta library incorporating unique molecular identifiers was prepared. TCRdb called the PCR reads again in MiXCR, with one record for every CDR3 protein. Of under 350,000 distinct CDR3 sequences listed, 9.9% are singletons. This CDR3 is built from 15 residues. Between the trimmed V and J ends, which lost 1 base and 7 bases, there was a span of 15 bases. The germline gives CDR1 LGHDT, CDR2 YNNKEL (reference sequence).

The sequences come from PBMCs from the stem cell graft donor, collected from the stem cell graft. The V call is TRBV3-1, the J call TRBJ2-3; possible D gene TRBD1, 6 bases. The TCR sequence derives from a human donor who donated a stem cell graft to a child with SCID. DNA for the CDR3: TGTGCCAGCAGCCAAGTGGTGCCAGGGACACATACGCAGTATTTT. This sequence encodes CASSQVVPGTHTQYF.